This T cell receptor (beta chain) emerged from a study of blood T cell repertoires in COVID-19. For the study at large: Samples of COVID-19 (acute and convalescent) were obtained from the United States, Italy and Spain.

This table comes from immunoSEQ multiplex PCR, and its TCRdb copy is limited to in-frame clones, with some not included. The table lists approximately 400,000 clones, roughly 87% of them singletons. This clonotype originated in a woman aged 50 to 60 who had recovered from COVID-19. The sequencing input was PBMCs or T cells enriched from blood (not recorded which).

CDR3 sequence reads: CASSLGRAADTIYF. The CDR3, as DNA: TGCGCCAGCAGCTTGGGCAGGGCAGCAGACACCATATATTTT. This chain joins TRBV5-1 and TRBJ1-3; D perhaps matches TRBD1 (5 bases). The ends were cut back, 0 bases at V and 8 bases at J, with 12 bases in the middle. CDR3 length equals 14 residues. Germline lookup yields CDR1 SGHRS and CDR2 YFSETQ.